Following are 26 T cell receptor beta chains from one sample sequenced in a study of Graves' ophthalmopathy and Graves' hyperthyroidism. From RNA, the CDR3 regions of TCR beta chains were amplified and sequenced. The library came from an HTBI-primed first-round RT-PCR and a second-round multiplex PCR. TCRdb used MiXCR to reprocess the multiplex PCR reads, holding one entry per CDR3 protein. Among hundreds of thousands of distinct CDR3 sequences, about 40% were seen once, and the ten largest hold more than 2.5%. The sample taken for sequencing was peripheral blood. Receptors originate from an adult man with Graves' ophthalmopathy.

CDR3 in DNA: TGCGCCAGCAGCTCGCAGGGACAGGGTCACGAGCAGTACTTC. Its translation is CASSSQGQGHEQYF. V gene TRBV5-1 combines with J gene TRBJ2-7, with 9 bases fitting TRBD1. In germline, CDR1 is SGHRS, CDR2 YFSETQ. The CDR3 consists of 14 residues. J gave up 5 bases and V 3 bases, and 6 bases lay outside the gene matches.

In this sample, this clonotype turned up a few times. The chain links TRBV11-2 to TRBJ1-1; D remains unclear. CDR1 and CDR2 from the germline V gene are SGHAT and FQNNGV. This CDR3 is built from 14 residues. V gave up 4 bases and J gave up 3 bases, with 12 bases separating them. CDR3: CASSSRARDTEAFF. Written as DNA, the CDR3 is TGTGCCAGCAGCTCCCGGGCGAGAGACACTGAAGCTTTCTTT.

To note about this clonotype: This may arise from a read error, as a much more abundant clone is one base away. This sequence joins TRBV6-1 and TRBJ2-5; possibly TRBD2 for D (5 bases). Germline V gene sequence: CDR1 MNHNS, CDR2 SASEGT. This CDR3 is built from 12 residues. CDR3 DNA sequence: TGTGTCAGCAGTTACTCTGGAGGGACCCAGTACTTC. Amino acid sequence: CVSSYSGGTQYF.

This clonotype has just one count. The J gene is TRBJ1-2, the V gene TRBV11-2; 8 positions match TRBD1. After removal of 6 bases from V and 4 bases from J, the junction contained 10 bases not matched to a gene. Germline V lookup: CDR1 SGHAT, CDR2 FQNNGV. The CDR3 sequence is 15 residues long. The CDR3 sequence: CASSANSGGGYGYTF. The CDR3 bases are TGTGCCAGCAGTGCTAACTCAGGGGGCGGCTATGGCTACACCTTC.

Worth noting for this clonotype: This clone may be a read error of a much larger clone one base away. The chain recombines TRBV7-3 with TRBJ2-7; possibly TRBD1 for D (6 bases). There are 16 residues in the CDR3. Per germline, CDR1 SGHTA and CDR2 FQGTGA. Trimming took 2 bases from V and 4 from J, leaving 18 bases between them. Here the CDR3 DNA reads TGTGCCAGCAGCTTATTTCCGGCACAGGGATGGTACGAGCAGTACTTC. Translation gives CASSLFPAQGWYEQYF.

The sample holds many counts of this clonotype. The CDR3 here is CASSFTGVGTGELFF. In nucleotides, the CDR3 is TGCGCCAGCAGCTTCACAGGGGTCGGCACCGGGGAGCTGTTTTTT. The J gene is TRBJ2-2, the V gene TRBV5-1; 7 nucleotides align to TRBD1. The length of the CDR3 is 15 residues. From germline, CDR1 is SGHRS and CDR2 YFSETQ. The junction had 5 bases not matched to a gene; V was cut back by 2 bases and J by 4 bases. The whole variable domain, filled in from reference TRBV5-1 and TRBJ2-2, reads KAGVTQTPRYLIKTRGQQVTLSCSPISGHRSVSWYQQTPGQGLQFLFEYFSETQRNKGNFPGRFSGRQFSNSRSEMNVSTLELGDSALYLCASSFTGVGTGELFFGEGSRLTVL.

This chain links TRBV2 with TRBJ1-2, with TRBD1 identical over 7 bases. The CDR3 is 15 amino acids. Trimming removed 4 bases from V and 4 bases from J; junction bases left unmatched: 9. Per the germline V gene, CDR1 is SNHLY and CDR2 is FYNNEI. DNA for the CDR3: TGTGCCAGCAGTGCTAGGACACAGGGGACCTATGGCTACACCTTC. Amino acid sequence: CASSARTQGTYGYTF. Looking up the rest from reference TRBV2 and TRBJ1-2 gives the full variable domain: EPEVTQTPSHQVTQMGQEVILRCVPISNHLYFYWYRQILGQKVEFLVSFYNNEISEKSEIFDDQFSVERPDGSNFTLKIRSTKLEDSAMYFCASSARTQGTYGYTFGSGTRLTVV.

As for this clonotype: Because the CDR3 is missing its conserved closing phenylalanine or tryptophan, this is likely a read error. The CDR3 DNA sequence: TGCGCCAGCAGCCGGGGTCCATTGGGCACTGAAGCTTTCCTT. Translating it yields CASSRGPLGTEAFL. The rearrangement links TRBV4-1 to TRBJ1-1; no reliable D call. The germline V and J ends were trimmed by 4 bases and 4 bases, with 13 bases remaining between them. CDR3 size: 14 residues. Germline loops: CDR1 MGHRA, CDR2 YSYEKL.

This clonotype came up a few times. The rearrangement uses TRBV5-1 and TRBJ2-5, with a weak D call TRBD2 (6 bases). The CDR3 runs to 17 residues. CDR1 and CDR2 from the germline V gene are SGHRS and YFSETQ. V lost 0 bases, J lost 4 bases, and 19 bases lay in between. This CDR3 reads CASSLGSGQTSGETQYF. The CDR3 region has the DNA TGCGCCAGCAGCTTGGGGAGCGGGCAGACCTCCGGAGAGACCCAGTACTTC.

The CDR3 sequence is CASSEPGLAPNTIYF. CDR3 DNA: TGCGCCAGCAGTGAGCCGGGACTAGCGCCGAACACCATATATTTT. The chain employs TRBV10-2 and TRBJ1-3; possibly TRBD1 for D (5 bases). The CDR3 extends over 15 amino acids. The germline gives CDR1 WSHSY, CDR2 SAAADI. With 2 bases removed from V and 7 bases from J, the gap between germline ends came to 15 bases.

The chain combines TRBV25-1 with TRBJ2-5, with 9 bases fitting TRBD2. V gave up 6 bases and J gave up 2 bases; unmatched junction bases: 13. CDR3 length: 17 amino acids. Germline lookup yields CDR1 MGHDK and CDR2 SYGVNS. Here the CDR3 reads CASRKGGTSTPQETQYF. The CDR3 nucleotides read TGTGCCAGCAGGAAGGGTGGGACTAGCACCCCGCAAGAGACCCAGTACTTC.

This clonotype came up many times. V is TRBV9 and J is TRBJ1-6, with D maybe TRBD1 (6 bases). The CDR3 is 12 amino acids. Germline CDR1 reads SGDLS; CDR2 reads YYNGEE. The CDR3 bases are TGTGCTTCGGACAGAGATAATTCACCCCTCCACTTT. Translation: CASDRDNSPLHF. Full variable domain (missing parts from reference TRBV9 and TRBJ1-6): DSGVTQTPKHLITATGQRVTLRCSPRSGDLSVYWYQQSLDQGLQFLIQYYNGEERAKGNILERFSAQQFPDLHSELNLSSLELGDSALYFCASDRDNSPLHFGNGTRLTVT.

The chain combines TRBV15 with TRBJ2-6; 8 bases agree with TRBD2. Germline V CDR1 and CDR2: LNHNV, YYDKDF (reference sequence). The trim removed 0 bases at V and 0 bases at J, leaving 1 base unmatched. The CDR3 loop spans 17 amino acids. The CDR3 bases are TGTGCCACCAGCAGAGAACGGGAGGGCTCTGGGGCCAACGTCCTGACTTTC. Protein sequence: CATSREREGSGANVLTF.

This clonotype was recorded a few times. This sequence joins TRBV30 and TRBJ1-1; D call uncertain. Germline CDR1 and CDR2: GTSNPN and SVGIG (reference sequence). V was clipped by 3 bases and J by 0 bases, with 8 bases between them. This CDR3 spans 13 amino acids. The CDR3 is CAWRRSMNTEAFF. The CDR3 region has the DNA TGTGCCTGGAGGAGGAGCATGAACACTGAAGCTTTCTTT. The entire variable domain, with the rest obtained from reference TRBV30 and TRBJ1-1, is as follows: SQTIHQWPATLVQPVGSPLSLECTVEGTSNPNLYWYRQAAGRGLQLLFYSVGIGQISSEVPQNLSASRPQDRQFILSSKKLLLSDSGFYLCAWRRSMNTEAFFGQGTRLTVV.

The table lists this clonotype with many counts. The rearrangement links TRBV7-9 to TRBJ2-7; TRBD1 matches at 8 bases. In germline, CDR1 is SEHNR, CDR2 FQNEAQ (reference sequence). This CDR3 spans 14 amino acids. V trimming: 2 bases; J trimming: 5 bases; junction bases outside the gene matches: 5. The CDR3 protein is CASSLRTGRDEQYF. The CDR3 DNA is TGTGCCAGCAGCTTACGGACAGGGCGTGACGAGCAGTACTTC.

This clonotype has a count of ten or more. The CDR3 region is CASSFGNGYTF. The CDR3 DNA reads as TGTGCCAGCAGCTTCGGCAATGGCTACACCTTC. V is TRBV5-8 and J is TRBJ1-2, with D unclear. The CDR3 consists of 11 residues. V lost 2 bases to trimming and J lost 6 bases, with 5 bases between them. Germline CDR1 reads SGHTS; CDR2 reads YDEGEE. Filled out from reference TRBV5-8 and TRBJ1-2, the complete variable domain reads EAGVTQSPTHLIKTRGQQATLRCSPISGHTSVYWYQQALGLGLQFLLWYDEGEERNRGNFPPRFSGRQFPNYSSELNVNALELEDSALYLCASSFGNGYTFGSGTRLTVV.

The CDR3 DNA is TGCGCCAGCAGCACGGGGCCCAGGGGCCCGGCCGAGCAGTACTTC. Its translation is CASSTGPRGPAEQYF. The gene calls are TRBV5-1 and TRBJ2-7, with TRBD1 as a possible D gene (6 bases). The germline gives CDR1 SGHRS, CDR2 YFSETQ. CDR3 length equals 15 residues. Trimming pared 4 bases from V and 6 bases from J, leaving 20 bases between.

Concerning this clonotype: One junction end disagrees with the germline gene, perhaps due to a read error. The chain carries TRBV7-9 and TRBJ1-6; TRBD1 might be the D (5 bases). Germline-derived CDR1 and CDR2 are SEHNR and FQNEAQ (reference sequence). The length of the CDR3 is 15 residues. The CDR3 loop is CASSSGRSYNSPLHF. As DNA, the CDR3 is TGTGCCAGCAGCTCAGGGAGGTCCTATAATTCACCTCTCCACTTT.

This clonotype appeared many times. The rearrangement joins TRBV4-3 to TRBJ2-7; D is perhaps TRBD1 (6 bases). CDR1 and CDR2 (germline): LGHNA, YSLEER. The CDR3 extends over 14 amino acids. The V gene lost 1 base and the J gene lost 3 bases, with 10 bases spanning the gap. The CDR3 loop reads CASSQVLQGYEQYF. The DNA of the CDR3 is TGCGCCAGCAGCCAAGTTTTACAGGGCTACGAGCAGTACTTC.

This chain uses TRBV12-3 or TRBV12-4 with TRBJ2-7, with TRBD2 matching 15 bases. V dropped 4 bases and J dropped 1; count of bases not matched to a gene: 2. There are 16 residues in the CDR3. This CDR3 reads CASSWTSGRGSYEQYF. The CDR3 DNA reads TGTGCCAGCAGTTGGACTAGCGGGAGGGGGTCCTACGAGCAGTACTTC.

This clonotype was seen ten or more times. The gene calls are TRBV7-9 and TRBJ2-5; a possible D gene is TRBD2 (6 bases). The germline V gene has CDR1 SEHNR and CDR2 FQNEAQ (reference sequence). The V end lost 5 bases, the J end lost 2 bases, and 12 bases lay between the germline ends. There are 14 residues in the CDR3. The CDR3 region is CASSGSGGQETQYF. CDR3 nucleotide sequence: TGTGCCAGCAGCGGGAGTGGGGGGCAAGAGACCCAGTACTTC.

The chain uses TRBV18 and TRBJ1-1; 9 bases match TRBD1. Germline trimming cut 3 bases from V and 6 bases from J; bases unmatched to any gene: 5. The CDR3 has 14 amino acids. Germline V gene lookup returns CDR1 KGHSH and CDR2 LQKENI. CDR3 nucleotides: TGTGCCAGCTCACCGGACAGGGGTATCCCTGAAGCTTTCTTT. Translation: CASSPDRGIPEAFF. Full variable domain (outside the CDR3, taken from reference TRBV18 and TRBJ1-1): NAGVMQNPRHLVRRRGQEARLRCSPMKGHSHVYWYRQLPEEGLKFMVYLQKENIIDESGMPKERFSAEFPKEGPSILRIQQVVRGDSAAYFCASSPDRGIPEAFFGQGTRLTVV.

The chain has TRBV7-9 and TRBJ1-1; D possibly corresponds to TRBD1 (5 bases). V lost 5 bases, J lost 4 bases, and 14 bases lay in between. The CDR3 has 14 residues. From germline, CDR1 is SEHNR and CDR2 FQNEAQ (reference sequence). The CDR3 loop reads CASSHSGTRTEAFF. DNA of the CDR3: TGTGCCAGCAGCCACTCCGGGACCCGCACTGAAGCTTTCTTT.

The chain employs TRBV5-1 and TRBJ2-5, with a tentative D call TRBD2 (6 bases). This CDR3 has 15 residues. Germline V gene lookup returns CDR1 SGHRS and CDR2 YFSETQ. V was cut by 5 bases and J by 13 bases, with 27 bases left in between. This chain's CDR3 is CASRSDPGLFATSYF. CDR3 DNA sequence: TGCGCCAGCAGATCCGATCCGGGACTGTTCGCCACGTCGTACTTC.

This clonotype has at least ten counts. This sequence joins TRBV19 and TRBJ2-2, with 7 bases fitting TRBD2. This CDR3 is built from 15 residues. V shed 4 bases and J 1 base; nucleotides not matched to a gene: 3. The germline V gene encodes CDR1 LNHDA and CDR2 SQIVND (reference sequence). The CDR3 coding sequence is TGTGCCAGTAGTACGACTAGCTGGAACACCGGGGAGCTGTTTTTT. It is translated as CASSTTSWNTGELFF.

The chain couples TRBV20-1 to TRBJ1-2; D ambiguous. This CDR3 spans 11 amino acids. Between the trimmed V and J ends, which lost 0 bases and 6 bases, there was a span of 5 bases. CDR1 is DFQATT, CDR2 SNEGSKA, per germline (reference sequence). The CDR3 loop reads CSARDLNGYTF. DNA of the CDR3: TGCAGTGCTAGAGATCTCAATGGCTACACCTTC.